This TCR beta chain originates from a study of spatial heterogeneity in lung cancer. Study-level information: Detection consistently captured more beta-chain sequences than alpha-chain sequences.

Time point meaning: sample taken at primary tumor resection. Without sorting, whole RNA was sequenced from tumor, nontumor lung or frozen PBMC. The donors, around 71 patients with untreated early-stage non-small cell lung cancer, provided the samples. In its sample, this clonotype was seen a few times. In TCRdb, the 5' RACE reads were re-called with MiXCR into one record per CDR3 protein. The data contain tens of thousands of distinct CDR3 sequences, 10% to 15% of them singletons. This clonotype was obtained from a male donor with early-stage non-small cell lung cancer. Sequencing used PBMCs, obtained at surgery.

CDR3 DNA: TGTGCCAGCAGCCTCCCGGGCTCCCCCCTCCACTTT. Encoded protein: CASSLPGSPLHF. The rearrangement links TRBV5-4 to TRBJ1-6; D not resolved. The germline V gene has CDR1 SGHNT and CDR2 YYREEE (reference sequence). V was clipped by 4 bases and J by 13 bases, with 12 bases between them. There are 12 residues in the CDR3. Full variable domain (missing parts from reference TRBV5-4 and TRBJ1-6): ETGVTQSPTHLIKTRGQQVTLRCSSQSGHNTVSWYQQALGQGPQFIFQYYREEENGRGNFPPRFSGLQFPNYSSELNVNALELDDSALYLCASSLPGSPLHFGNGTRLTVT.